This TCR beta chain was retrieved from a study of blood T cells in healthy people across ages. A second PCR of about 7 to 12 cycles used a sample-barcoded 5' primer and a J-beta primer mix. Each cDNA molecule received a tag from a template-switch adaptor that had 12 random nucleotides. TCRdb used MiXCR to reprocess the 5' RACE reads, holding one entry per CDR3 protein. This sample carries fewer than 1.5 million distinct CDR3 sequences, approximately 42% of them seen once, and the ten largest clones take roughly 7.7%. This CDR3 region has 16 residues. The ends were cut back, 0 bases at V and 3 bases at J, with 11 bases in the middle. Germline-derived CDR1 and CDR2 are MNHEY and SVGAGI. Study-level findings and limits: Significant beta diversity loss was already apparent by age roughly 38, declining roughly linearly. Higher diversity, along with more naive CD4+ cells, distinguished long-lived donors from aged donors.

Concerning this clonotype itself: Its antigen remains unidentified.

RNA extraction gave at least 5.5 micrograms of total RNA per sample. V is TRBV6-5 and J is TRBJ2-2, with a tentative D call TRBD2 (5 bases). The sequencing sample was made of blood. The receptor comes from a woman younger than 35 in good health. The CDR3 sequence is CASSYSRERHTGELFF. In nucleotides, the CDR3 is TGTGCCAGCAGTTACTCCAGAGAGCGGCACACCGGGGAGCTGTTTTTT.